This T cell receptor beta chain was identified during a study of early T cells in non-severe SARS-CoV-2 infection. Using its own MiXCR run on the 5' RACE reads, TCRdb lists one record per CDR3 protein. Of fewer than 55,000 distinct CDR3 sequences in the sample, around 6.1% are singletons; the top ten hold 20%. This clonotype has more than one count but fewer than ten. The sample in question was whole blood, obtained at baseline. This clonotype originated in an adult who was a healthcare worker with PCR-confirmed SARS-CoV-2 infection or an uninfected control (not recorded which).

The CDR3 sequence: CASSPLGDGDGYTF. The CDR3 bases are TGTGCCAGCAGCCCCCTTGGTGACGGGGATGGCTACACCTTC. V is TRBV7-8 and J is TRBJ1-2; D is ambiguous. Germline V lookup: CDR1 SGHVS, CDR2 FQNEAQ. V was pared by 5 bases and J by 6 bases, with 16 bases between. This CDR3 has 14 residues.